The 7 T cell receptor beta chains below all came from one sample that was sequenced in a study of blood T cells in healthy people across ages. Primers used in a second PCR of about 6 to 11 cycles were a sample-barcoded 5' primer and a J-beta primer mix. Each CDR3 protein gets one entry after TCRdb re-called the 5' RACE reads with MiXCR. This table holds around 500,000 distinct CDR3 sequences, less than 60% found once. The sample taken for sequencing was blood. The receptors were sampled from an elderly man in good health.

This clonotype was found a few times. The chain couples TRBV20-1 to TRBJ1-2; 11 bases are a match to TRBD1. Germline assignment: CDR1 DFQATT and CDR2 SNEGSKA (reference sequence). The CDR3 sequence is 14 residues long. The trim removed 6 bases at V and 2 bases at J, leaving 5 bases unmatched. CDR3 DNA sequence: TGCAGTGCCGCTCGGACAGGGGGCAACTATGGCTACACCTTC. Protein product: CSAARTGGNYGYTF.

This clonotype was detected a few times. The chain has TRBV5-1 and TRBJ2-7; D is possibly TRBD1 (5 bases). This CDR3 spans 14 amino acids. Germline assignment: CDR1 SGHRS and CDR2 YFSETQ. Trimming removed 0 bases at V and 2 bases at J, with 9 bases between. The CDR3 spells CASSLGQQTYEQYF. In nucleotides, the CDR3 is TGCGCCAGCAGCTTGGGACAGCAAACCTACGAGCAGTACTTC.

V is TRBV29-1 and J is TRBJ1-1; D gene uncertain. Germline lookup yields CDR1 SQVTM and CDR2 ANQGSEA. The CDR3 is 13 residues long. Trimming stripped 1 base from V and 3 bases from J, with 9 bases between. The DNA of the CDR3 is TGCAGCGTTGAAGTTTCGCAAGACACTGAAGCTTTCTTT. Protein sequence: CSVEVSQDTEAFF.

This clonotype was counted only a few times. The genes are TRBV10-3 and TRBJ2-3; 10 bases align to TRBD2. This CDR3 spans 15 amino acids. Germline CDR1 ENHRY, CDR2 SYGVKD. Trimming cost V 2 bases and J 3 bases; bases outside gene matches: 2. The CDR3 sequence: CAISEGLAETDTQYF. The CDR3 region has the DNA TGTGCCATCAGTGAGGGACTAGCGGAAACAGATACGCAGTATTTT.

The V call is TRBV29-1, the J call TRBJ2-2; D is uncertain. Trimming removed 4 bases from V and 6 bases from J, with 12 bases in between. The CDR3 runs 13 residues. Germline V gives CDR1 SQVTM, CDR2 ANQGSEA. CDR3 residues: CSVAPSGAGELFF. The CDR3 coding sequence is TGCAGCGTTGCCCCTAGTGGGGCCGGGGAGCTGTTTTTT.

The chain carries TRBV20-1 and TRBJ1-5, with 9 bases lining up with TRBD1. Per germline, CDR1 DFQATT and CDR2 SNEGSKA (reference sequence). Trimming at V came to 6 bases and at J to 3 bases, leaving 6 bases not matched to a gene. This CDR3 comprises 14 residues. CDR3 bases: TGCAGTGCCGTACAGGGGGCGTACAATCAGCCCCAGCATTTT. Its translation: CSAVQGAYNQPQHF.

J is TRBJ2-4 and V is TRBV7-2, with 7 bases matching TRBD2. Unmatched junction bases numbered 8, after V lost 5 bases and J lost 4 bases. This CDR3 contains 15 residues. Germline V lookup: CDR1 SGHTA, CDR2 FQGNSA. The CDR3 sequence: CASSPQGGVKNIQYF. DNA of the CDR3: TGTGCCAGCAGCCCTCAGGGAGGGGTTAAAAACATTCAGTACTTC.